This passage covers 22 T cell receptor beta chains from one sample sequenced in a study of T-cell reconstitution after alpha-beta-depleted transplantation in children. Unique molecular identifiers were incorporated when the TCRbeta library was constructed. TCRdb recomputed calls from the PCR reads with MiXCR, one row per CDR3 protein. Here the sample spans around 680,000 distinct CDR3 sequences, approximately 17% being singletons. The sequenced sample was PBMCs from the stem cell graft donor, obtained from the stem cell graft. The receptors were sampled from a human donor who donated a stem cell graft to a child with acute myeloid leukemia.

The CDR3 sequence: CASRTGTEPVYEQYV. CDR3 DNA sequence: TGCGCCAGCAGGACCGGGACAGAACCCGTTTACGAGCAGTACGTC. The V call is TRBV5-1, the J call TRBJ2-7, with TRBD1 matching 7 bases. CDR3 size: 15 residues. Trimming cost V 5 bases and J 4 bases; bases outside gene matches: 12. Germline-derived CDR1 and CDR2 are SGHRS and YFSETQ.

This clonotype was picked up a small number of times. The CDR3 loop is CASSLVRDGSPLHF. The CDR3 DNA reads TGTGCCAGCAGCTTAGTAAGGGACGGTTCACCCCTCCACTTT. The rearrangement links TRBV7-8 to TRBJ1-6; TRBD1 is a possible D gene (5 bases). The CDR3 sequence is 14 residues long. V lost 1 base and J 9 bases, leaving 10 bases between the germline ends. Germline CDR1 SGHVS, CDR2 FQNEAQ.

The V and J genes are TRBV11-2 and TRBJ2-7, with no clear D. CDR3 length equals 13 residues. V lost 5 bases and J 1 base, leaving 9 bases between the germline ends. Germline V gene lookup returns CDR1 SGHAT and CDR2 FQNNGV. CDR3 nucleotides: TGTGCCAGCAGCCCCGCCCAGTCCTACGAGCAGTACGTC. Its protein is CASSPAQSYEQYV.

This clonotype turned up a few times. The chain has TRBV24-1 and TRBJ2-5; D uncertain. The germline CDR1 and CDR2 sequences are KGHDR and SFDVKD. V lost 4 bases to trimming and J lost 5 bases, with 13 bases between them. The CDR3 totals 14 residues. In DNA, the CDR3 is TGTGCCACCAGTGACCGTGGGTCTTCGGAGACCCAGTACTTC. This sequence encodes CATSDRGSSETQYF.

This clonotype appeared a few times. The chain recombines TRBV20-1 with TRBJ2-7, with D possibly being TRBD2 (6 bases). Germline CDR1 is DFQATT and CDR2 is SNEGSKA (reference sequence). V lost 1 base to trimming and J lost 4 bases, with 14 bases between them. The CDR3 contains 14 residues. DNA of the CDR3: TGCAGTGCTAGAGCTACGGGACTCAGATACGAGCAGTACTTC. This translates into CSARATGLRYEQYF.

The table lists this clonotype with many counts. The chain employs TRBV20-1 and TRBJ2-1, with D possibly being TRBD2 (5 bases). The CDR3 contains 17 residues. Germline CDR1 and CDR2: DFQATT and SNEGSKA (reference sequence). The V gene lost 2 bases and the J gene lost 0 bases, with 17 bases spanning the gap. The CDR3 sequence is CSARLNSRRSSYNEQFF. The CDR3 coding sequence is TGCAGTGCTAGACTAAACTCCCGGAGGAGCTCCTACAATGAGCAGTTCTTC.

The J gene is TRBJ2-5, the V gene TRBV24-1; D unclear. Germline V gene lookup returns CDR1 KGHDR and CDR2 SFDVKD. Trimming pared 4 bases from V and 1 base from J, leaving 6 bases between. The CDR3 is 13 amino acids. The CDR3 DNA reads TGTGCCACCAGTGAACAGTTCCAAGAGACCCAGTACTTC. It specifies CATSEQFQETQYF.

The chain has TRBV20-1 and TRBJ2-7; 10 bases fit TRBD1. J was trimmed by 0 bases and V by 7 bases; bases with no gene match: 9. This CDR3 comprises 15 residues. Germline V gives CDR1 DFQATT, CDR2 SNEGSKA (reference sequence). CDR3 DNA: TGCAGTGGTCACGAGACAGGGGGCGCCTCCTACGAGCAGTACGTC. Translation: CSGHETGGASYEQYV.

This clonotype was found a few times. The CDR3, as DNA: TGCGCCAGCAGCGTAGGGGGCGGCGCTGAAGCTTTCTTT. Translation gives CASSVGGGAEAFF. The chain is built from TRBV5-1 and TRBJ1-1, with TRBD1 identical over 7 bases. V shed 4 bases and J 6 bases; nucleotides not matched to a gene: 6. The germline gives CDR1 SGHRS, CDR2 YFSETQ. The CDR3 is made up of 13 amino acids.

The sample holds many counts of this clonotype. The chain couples TRBV6-5 to TRBJ2-1; D is unclear. The CDR3 runs to 14 residues. Trimming took off 0 bases at V and 11 bases at J, with 14 bases between the two ends. CDR1 and CDR2 from the germline V gene are MNHEY and SVGAGI. As DNA, the CDR3 is TGTGCCAGCAGTTACTCGGCCGGAAGATTAAAGCAGTTCTTC. This gives the protein CASSYSAGRLKQFF.

This chain links TRBV6-5 with TRBJ1-2, with 7 positions matching TRBD1. V gave up 6 bases and J gave up 4 bases; unmatched junction bases: 11. Germline assignment: CDR1 MNHEY and CDR2 SVGAGI. CDR3 length: 15 amino acids. The CDR3 DNA reads TGTGCCAGCAGACCCGACAGGGTGGGTGCCTATGGCTACACCTTC. As protein: CASRPDRVGAYGYTF.

This chain links TRBV29-1 with TRBJ2-2, with 9 nucleotides matching TRBD1. The CDR3 is 14 amino acids. The junction had 5 bases not matched to a gene; V was cut back by 0 bases and J by 9 bases. CDR1 and CDR2 from the germline V gene are SQVTM and ANQGSEA. CDR3 sequence: CSVEEGQGYRELFF. In DNA form, the CDR3 reads TGCAGCGTTGAAGAAGGACAGGGGTATCGGGAGCTGTTTTTT.

V usage is TRBV4-2 and J usage is TRBJ2-6; D not resolved. Germline loops: CDR1 LGHNA, CDR2 YNFKEQ. This CDR3 has 17 amino acids. The V end lost 7 bases, the J end lost 0 bases, and 16 bases lay between the germline ends. The CDR3 DNA is TGTGCCAGCACCCATGGCCTTACGAGCTCTGGGGCCAACGTCCTGACTTTC. It codes for CASTHGLTSSGANVLTF.

The chain recombines TRBV7-8 with TRBJ2-7; 9 positions agree with TRBD2. The CDR3 sequence is 15 residues long. Per germline, CDR1 SGHVS and CDR2 FQNEAQ. Trimming took 3 bases from V and 0 from J; bases not matched to a gene: 3. The CDR3 here is CASSFERGASYEQYF. The CDR3 coding sequence is TGTGCCAGCAGCTTTGAGCGGGGGGCCTCCTACGAGCAGTACTTC.

The sample holds many counts of this clonotype. The rearrangement joins TRBV12-3 or TRBV12-4 to TRBJ2-1; 8 bases are shared with TRBD2. The CDR3 is 15 residues long. Trimming cost V 5 bases and J 0 bases; bases outside gene matches: 3. The CDR3 protein is CASSRGGLSYNEQFF. The CDR3 region has the DNA TGTGCCAGCAGTCGCGGGGGGCTCTCCTACAATGAGCAGTTCTTC.

This clonotype was picked up a small number of times. The chain has TRBV7-7 and TRBJ2-1; TRBD2 is a possible D gene (7 bases). Germline V gives CDR1 SSHAT, CDR2 FNYEAQ (reference sequence). CDR3 size: 18 residues. Trimming left V 1 base short and J 1 base short, with 17 bases between. CDR3 protein: CASSLEGGGWTSYNEQFF. The CDR3 DNA sequence: TGTGCCAGCAGCTTAGAGGGGGGGGGCTGGACTTCCTACAATGAGCAGTTCTTC.

This clonotype was seen a handful of times. The V and J genes are TRBV6-4 and TRBJ2-3; 7 bases align to TRBD2. Losses at the gene ends were 2 bases for V and 1 base for J; bases not matched to a gene: 6. There are 16 residues in the CDR3. CDR1 is MRHNA, CDR2 SNTAGT, per germline. The CDR3 is CASSDIVGGGTDTQYF. The DNA of the CDR3 is TGTGCCAGCAGTGACATTGTTGGGGGGGGCACAGATACGCAGTATTTT.

This clonotype has at least ten counts. V and J are TRBV20-1 and TRBJ1-6; D is uncertain. The germline V and J ends were trimmed by 0 bases and 6 bases, with 12 bases remaining between them. The CDR3 is made up of 15 amino acids. CDR1 is DFQATT and CDR2 is SNEGSKA in the germline V gene (reference sequence). CDR3 protein: CSARDLGIPNSPLHF. The CDR3 DNA reads as TGCAGTGCTAGAGATCTCGGGATCCCTAATTCACCCCTCCACTTT.

This clonotype was seen repeatedly, ten times or more. This chain links TRBV20-1 with TRBJ1-5; 8 bases map to TRBD1. Germline V gene lookup returns CDR1 DFQATT and CDR2 SNEGSKA (reference sequence). The CDR3 has 15 amino acids. V dropped 3 bases and J dropped 7; count of bases not matched to a gene: 11. For the CDR3, the DNA is TGCAGTGCTAGCTGGCAGGGGGCTCGTGGCCAGCCCCAGCATTTT. Protein sequence: CSASWQGARGQPQHF.

V and J are TRBV6-2 or TRBV6-3 and TRBJ1-5; 7 bases agree with TRBD1. Trimming removed 6 bases from V and 2 bases from J; junction bases left unmatched: 10. The germline CDR1 and CDR2 sequences are MNHEY and SVGEGT. This CDR3 is built from 16 residues. CDR3 nucleotide sequence: TGTGCCAGCAGCCCCCAGGGGGTGTATGGCAATCAGCCCCAGCATTTT. This sequence encodes CASSPQGVYGNQPQHF.

J is TRBJ1-5 and V is TRBV20-1, with 8 bases identical to TRBD1. This CDR3 region has 13 residues. Germline-derived CDR1 and CDR2 are DFQATT and SNEGSKA (reference sequence). The V segment lost 3 bases and the J segment 6 bases; nucleotides outside the gene matches: 4. In nucleotides, the CDR3 is TGCAGTGCTAGGGACAGGGCAATTCAGCCCCAGCATTTT. It yields the protein CSARDRAIQPQHF.

A few counts support this clonotype. The chain is built from TRBV12-3 or TRBV12-4 and TRBJ2-3, with TRBD2 matching 10 bases. There are 17 residues in the CDR3. Trimming at V came to 7 bases and at J to 0 bases, leaving 10 bases not matched to a gene. CDR3 in DNA: TGTGCCAGCACCTTAGCGGGGGGCGAGACTAGCACAGATACGCAGTATTTT. Its translation is CASTLAGGETSTDTQYF.